The text below deals with one T cell receptor beta chain. Source study methods: Quantification of nucleated cells was approximated via reference gene primer amplification. Sequenced by immunoSEQ multiplex PCR; TCRdb stores in-frame clones only, minus some. From that table come the V and J calls and clone size; the DNA was used to work out D and trimming. The sample holds fewer than 450,000 clones, about 91% seen once. V was cut by 0 bases and J by 4 bases, with 12 bases left in between. Germline CDR1 reads LGHDT; CDR2 reads YNNKEL (reference sequence). The CDR3 has 15 residues. The source of the sample is a study of blood T cell repertoires in COVID-19. Study context: There were acute and convalescent COVID-19 samples, and they came from the United States, Italy and Spain. Nucleic acid was either cDNA or gDNA, and it came from T cells, B-cell-depleted T cells, or PBMCs.

Followed over time, Seattle patients had been enrolled while infection was active. Source material: peripheral blood. The chain employs TRBV3-1 (or the pseudogene TRBV3-2) and TRBJ1-2; no clear D. The sequence was collected from a woman aged 50 to 60 with COVID-19, enrolled during active disease. CDR3 sequence reads: CASSQDPSRIYGYTF. CDR3 coding DNA: TGTGCCAGCAGCCAAGATCCAAGCCGCATCTATGGCTACACCTTC.